This record covers a single T cell receptor beta chain. Its recognized antigen is unknown. No base quality information exists; no much larger clone differs at one position. RNA was extracted with the RNeasy kit and roughly 0.5 to 1 ug was reverse transcribed using random hexamers. The immunoSEQ multiplex PCR assay, which covers 54 Vbeta and 13 Jbeta segments, was used to amplify TCR beta CDR3 regions. PCR amplification bias was corrected using a synthetic template baseline for primer optimization and computational correction. Per the authors' processing: Reads were annotated to V, D and J genes per IMGT and analyzed with immunoSEQ Analyzer, keeping only productive sequences. Clonality was calculated as one minus the Shannon entropy normalized by log2 of the number of productive unique sequences. For each patient and control, public and private clones were evaluated within the 100 most prevalent clones. Clones were defined as Susac-specific if absent from the healthy and MS cohorts, from 900 to 1,300 published viral clones and from other ImmuneACCESS disease sequences. TCRdb redid the processing of the public reads, applying fastp at Q25 and MiXCR, and retained in-frame beta chains. Each entry is one CDR3 protein sequence, shown with its most common DNA and genes. These V and J calls are TCRdb output, not the study's own analysis. The sample data list about 150,000 distinct CDR3 sequences, and about 95% of these were observed just once. Over 0.09% of the sample comes from the top ten.

The sample originates from a study of CD8 T cells in Susac syndrome (dated by TCRdb to between 2018 and 2021). Looking at the study overall: Repertoire sequencing was used to test whether CD8+ T cell activation and differentiation in Susac syndrome was antigen driven. The investigation overall reported the following: The TCR sequencing and HLA analysis was acknowledged to have included a relatively small number of individuals.

Peripheral blood CD8+ and CD4+ T cells from healthy donors, Susac syndrome patients and multiple sclerosis patients were profiled by high-throughput TCR beta sequencing. The multiple sclerosis controls were treatment-naive patients who had stable or active relapsing-remitting disease and met the revised McDonald criteria. CD8+ TEMRA cells were enriched by FACS, while bulk CD8+ and CD4+ T cells were purified by magnetic negative isolation. Blood was drawn into EDTA tubes, processed within 24 hours, and PBMCs were isolated by density gradient centrifugation. PBMCs intended for TCR sequencing were frozen in liquid nitrogen and were later thawed in a 37 degrees C water bath. Purity of sorted or isolated CD4+, CD8+ and CD8+ TEMRA cells was at least 90%. The junction carries 11 bases between V and J, which are trimmed by 3 bases and 5 bases respectively. From the germline V gene, CDR1 is SGDLS and CDR2 is YYNGEE. The CDR3 goes from the cysteine to the phenylalanine over 14 residues. The DNA shown is the 42-base CDR3, in frame from base 1.

This sequence originates from a human donor with multiple sclerosis. This sequence uses TRBV9 and TRBJ2-2, with no D gene named confidently. Sequencing used CD4+ T cells from PBMCs. The DNA sequence is TGTGCCAGCAGCGGAGGACCTCAGACCGGGGAGCTGTTTTTT. It specifies CASSGGPQTGELFF.